Each of the 27 T cell receptor beta chains below was sequenced from the same sample in a study of beta chain features in type 1 diabetes. Reverse transcribing all isolated RNA meant expressed TCRB transcripts were sequenced. TCRdb's table, derived via immunoSEQ multiplex PCR, lists solely in-frame clones and lacks some. The repertoire has roughly 140,000 clones, about 7% of them found once; the top ten carry approximately 1.5%. The sequencing input was central memory CD4+ T cells from blood. These receptors originate from a woman aged 25-40 years in good health.

This clone was seen more than once but under ten times. V usage is TRBV20-1 and J usage is TRBJ2-7; 13 bases match TRBD2. This CDR3 comprises 11 residues. V dropped 5 bases and J dropped 8; count of bases not matched to a gene: 0. Germline assignment: CDR1 DFQATT and CDR2 SNEGSKA (reference sequence). CDR3 nucleotide sequence: TGCAGTGCTGGGACTAGCGGGAAGCAGTACTTC. Translation gives CSAGTSGKQYF.

This clone was detected ten times or more. The chain couples TRBV6-6 to TRBJ2-5, with TRBD1 matching 7 bases. CDR1 is MNHNY, CDR2 SVGAGI, per germline (reference sequence). CDR3 length equals 12 residues. Unmatched junction bases numbered 4, after V lost 10 bases and J lost 2 bases. This CDR3 reads CATGTAQETQYF. The CDR3 bases are TGTGCCACCGGGACAGCTCAAGAGACCCAGTACTTC.

To note about this clone: Other DNA sequences in this sample translate to the same CDR3. The genes are TRBV7-6 and TRBJ1-5; the D gene is possibly TRBD1 (5 bases). Germline CDR1 is SGHVS and CDR2 is FNYEAQ. The V gene lost 2 bases and the J gene lost 2 bases, with 7 bases spanning the gap. This CDR3 comprises 14 residues. The CDR3 protein is CASSLQGGNQPQHF. The CDR3, as DNA: TGTGCCAGCAGCTTACAGGGTGGCAATCAGCCCCAGCATTTT.

Only a few counts were recorded for this clone. The CDR3 spells CASSPGTAMNTEAFF. CDR3 bases: TGTGCCAGCAGCCCCGGGACAGCCATGAACACTGAAGCTTTCTTT. The chain carries TRBV5-4 and TRBJ1-1; TRBD1 matches 7 bases. V lost 4 bases to trimming and J lost 0 bases; unmatched junction nucleotides: 6. CDR3 length: 15 amino acids. From germline, CDR1 is SGHNT and CDR2 YYREEE (reference sequence).

The V and J genes are TRBV5-6 and TRBJ1-1; no reliable D call. The germline V and J ends were trimmed by 2 bases and 2 bases, with 10 bases remaining between them. This CDR3 is built from 14 residues. Per the germline V gene, CDR1 is SGHDT and CDR2 is YYEEEE. The chain's CDR3 is CASSLAYFNTEAFF. The CDR3 bases are TGTGCCAGCAGCTTAGCGTATTTTAACACTGAAGCTTTCTTT.

The V call is TRBV5-1, the J call TRBJ1-2; 7 nucleotides align to TRBD1. Germline loops: CDR1 SGHRS, CDR2 YFSETQ. The CDR3 is made up of 14 amino acids. Trimming at V came to 4 bases and at J to 5 bases, leaving 8 bases not matched to a gene. Here the CDR3 DNA reads TGCGCCAGCAGCCCGACAGGGCTAGGATATGGCTACACCTTC. Its protein product is CASSPTGLGYGYTF.

The rearrangement uses TRBV2 and TRBJ1-5, with 7 bases identical to TRBD1. This CDR3 is built from 13 residues. The ends lost 7 bases at V and 3 bases at J; junction bases unmatched: 3. The germline CDR1 and CDR2 sequences are SNHLY and FYNNEI. The CDR3, as DNA: TGTGCCAGCACGGGACAGCTCAATCAGCCCCAGCATTTT. Translation gives CASTGQLNQPQHF. The full variable domain, with the rest looked up from reference TRBV2 and TRBJ1-5, is EPEVTQTPSHQVTQMGQEVILRCVPISNHLYFYWYRQILGQKVEFLVSFYNNEISEKSEIFDDQFSVERPDGSNFTLKIRSTKLEDSAMYFCASTGQLNQPQHFGDGTRLSIL.

Turning to this clone: A junction end diverges from the germline sequence, so it may reflect a read error. The chain has TRBV7-7 and TRBJ2-1; 13 bases line up with TRBD2. Germline CDR1 SSHAT, CDR2 FNYEAQ (reference sequence). This CDR3 has 16 amino acids. CDR3 in amino acids: CASSASTSGRYNEQFF. The DNA for the CDR3 is TGTGCTAGCAGCGCGTCGACTAGCGGGAGGTACAATGAGCAGTTCTTC.

The CDR3 region is CASSWGWGLKNIQYF. The CDR3 coding sequence is TGTGCCAGCAGCTGGGGCTGGGGCCTGAAAAACATTCAGTACTTC. The genes are TRBV11-3 and TRBJ2-4, with a weak D call TRBD1 (5 bases). The CDR3 has 15 amino acids. Trimming removed 4 bases from V and 4 bases from J, with 14 bases in between. Germline CDR1 and CDR2: SGHNT and YENEEA.

V is TRBV7-2 and J is TRBJ2-1; 7 bases map to TRBD2. CDR1 is SGHTA and CDR2 is FQGNSA in the germline V gene. V shed 3 bases, J shed 9 bases, and the junction held 11 bases outside the gene matches. This CDR3 contains 15 residues. CDR3 sequence: CASSLGREPMGEQFF. As DNA, the CDR3 is TGTGCCAGCAGCTTGGGGCGGGAGCCCATGGGTGAGCAGTTCTTC.

This chain uses TRBV9 with TRBJ1-1; D unresolved. CDR3 size: 13 residues. Germline lookup yields CDR1 SGDLS and CDR2 YYNGEE. The ends were cut back, 3 bases at V and 7 bases at J, with 13 bases in the middle. DNA of the CDR3: TGTGCCAGCAGCGGAAACGGGGTCGGTGAAGCTTTCTTT. It specifies CASSGNGVGEAFF.

In its sample, this clone was seen a few times. The chain couples TRBV4-1 to TRBJ2-7; 9 nucleotides align to TRBD1. Germline assignment: CDR1 MGHRA and CDR2 YSYEKL. V shed 4 bases and J 3 bases; nucleotides not matched to a gene: 13. The CDR3 loop spans 17 amino acids. In DNA form, the CDR3 reads TGCGCCAGCAGCCTACTTGCCCCGGGACAGGGAAACTACGAGCAGTACTTC. It translates to CASSLLAPGQGNYEQYF.

The V and J genes are TRBV7-6 and TRBJ2-1, with TRBD2 matching 12 bases. The trim removed 5 bases at V and 12 bases at J, leaving 14 bases unmatched. Germline loops: CDR1 SGHVS, CDR2 FNYEAQ. This CDR3 has 16 amino acids. The CDR3 DNA reads TGTGCCAGCAGCCCGCGGACTAGCGGGGACATCCCTGCGCAGTTCTTC. Protein sequence: CASSPRTSGDIPAQFF. Drawing the rest from reference TRBV7-6 and TRBJ2-1, the complete variable domain is GAGVSQSPRYKVTKRGQDVALRCDPISGHVSLYWYRQALGQGPEFLTYFNYEAQQDKSGLPNDRFSAERPEGSISTLTIQRTEQRDSAMYRCASSPRTSGDIPAQFFGPGTRLTVL.

The chain combines TRBV9 with TRBJ2-7; 7 bases are shared with TRBD2. The germline gives CDR1 SGDLS, CDR2 YYNGEE. The CDR3 contains 15 residues. V shed 2 bases and J 2 bases; nucleotides not matched to a gene: 7. This CDR3 reads CASSVLGEGPYEQYF. The CDR3 region has the DNA TGTGCCAGCAGCGTTTTGGGGGAGGGCCCCTACGAGCAGTACTTC.

This clone has a count of ten or more. The chain uses TRBV7-2 and TRBJ2-1, with D tentatively TRBD1 (5 bases). Trimming left V 5 bases short and J 10 bases short, with 12 bases between. Germline V gene sequence: CDR1 SGHTA, CDR2 FQGNSA. CDR3 length equals 12 residues. The CDR3 sequence is CASSPQGVEQFF. In nucleotides, the CDR3 is TGTGCCAGCAGCCCCCAGGGCGTCGAGCAGTTCTTC.

V gene TRBV10-3 combines with J gene TRBJ2-1, with 9 bases lining up with TRBD2. Unmatched junction bases numbered 5, after V lost 2 bases and J lost 3 bases. CDR1 ENHRY and CDR2 SYGVKD come from the germline V gene. The CDR3 is made up of 16 amino acids. This chain's CDR3 is CAISERLAGSYNEQFF. The CDR3 region has the DNA TGTGCCATCAGTGAGCGGCTAGCGGGAAGCTACAATGAGCAGTTCTTC.

This sequence joins TRBV4-1 and TRBJ1-2; 7 bases are shared with TRBD1. The CDR3 loop spans 15 amino acids. The germline V gene encodes CDR1 MGHRA and CDR2 YSYEKL. V dropped 0 bases and J dropped 4; count of bases not matched to a gene: 5. The CDR3 nucleotides are TGCGCCAGCAGCCAAGACCCGACAGGGATCTATGGCTACACCTTC. As protein: CASSQDPTGIYGYTF.

This clone appeared many times. The rearrangement joins TRBV11-2 to TRBJ2-4; 9 bases fit TRBD1. The CDR3 covers 14 residues. The trim removed 5 bases at V and 7 bases at J, leaving 6 bases unmatched. The germline V gene has CDR1 SGHAT and CDR2 FQNNGV. The CDR3 loop is CASSAGTGMNIQYF. The CDR3 bases are TGTGCCAGCAGCGCCGGGACAGGGATGAACATTCAGTACTTC.

In its sample, this clone was seen a few times. V and J are TRBV2 and TRBJ1-1; the D is unclear. Trimming cost V 2 bases and J 1 base, with 11 bases left between them. The CDR3 covers 15 residues. CDR1 and CDR2 (germline): SNHLY, FYNNEI. The CDR3 DNA sequence: TGTGCCAGCAGTGAAAGAGGCGGAGGGAACACTGAAGCTTTCTTT. Translating gives CASSERGGGNTEAFF.

The chain carries TRBV29-1 and TRBJ1-1; weak D call: TRBD1 (5 bases). Looked up from germline, CDR1 is SQVTM and CDR2 is ANQGSEA. This CDR3 region has 15 residues. Trimming removed 4 bases from V and 2 bases from J, with 17 bases in between. The CDR3, as DNA: TGCAGCGTTGGCGGGATTAGTGGGGCTAACACTGAAGCTTTCTTT. This translates into CSVGGISGANTEAFF.

The rearrangement joins TRBV6-5 to TRBJ2-5; D gene uncertain. The germline V gene encodes CDR1 MNHEY and CDR2 SVGAGI. V dropped 6 bases and J dropped 7 bases, with 15 bases sitting between them. The CDR3 runs to 13 residues. The DNA of the CDR3 is TGTGCCAGCAGCATACGGCTCCCGGGGACCCAGTACTTC. Amino acid sequence: CASSIRLPGTQYF.

This chain joins TRBV5-8 and TRBJ2-5, with a possible D match to TRBD1 (5 bases). Germline V CDR1 and CDR2: SGHTS, YDEGEE. Between the trimmed V and J ends, which lost 4 bases and 2 bases, there was a span of 15 bases. The CDR3 is 15 amino acids. CDR3 nucleotide sequence: TGTGCCAGCAGCAATATGGGGCAGATACAAGAGACCCAGTACTTC. Its protein is CASSNMGQIQETQYF.

The chain employs TRBV18 and TRBJ1-2; TRBD1 matches at 9 bases. This CDR3 region has 15 residues. Germline trimming cut 0 bases from V and 4 bases from J; bases unmatched to any gene: 3. Germline V gene sequence: CDR1 KGHSH, CDR2 LQKENI. CDR3 sequence: CASSPPGQGFYGYTF. In DNA, the CDR3 is TGTGCCAGCTCACCACCAGGACAGGGGTTCTATGGCTACACCTTC.

The table lists this clone with a few counts. This chain connects TRBV7-9 to TRBJ2-1; TRBD2 matches at 9 bases. The CDR3 runs to 16 residues. Germline loops: CDR1 SEHNR, CDR2 FQNEAQ (reference sequence). Trimming took 1 base from V and 10 from J; bases not matched to a gene: 11. The DNA for the CDR3 is TGTGCCAGCAGCTTAGACGGTAGCGGGAGCCTTCGGGAGCAGTTCTTC. Protein: CASSLDGSGSLREQFF.

The chain recombines TRBV21-1 with TRBJ2-7; the tabulated D call, TRBD1, remains unverified against the DNA. TRBV21-1 is shown as a pseudogene. This CDR3 spans 14 amino acids. CDR3 amino acids: CASSTGDRVGEQYF. The CDR3 DNA reads TGTGCCAGCAGCACTGGGGACAGGGTCGGCGAGCAGTACTTC.

This clone was detected only a few times. The chain couples TRBV4-1 to TRBJ1-2, with 8 positions matching TRBD1. The length of the CDR3 is 14 residues. The germline CDR1 and CDR2 sequences are MGHRA and YSYEKL. V gave up 1 base and J gave up 8 bases; unmatched junction bases: 6. The CDR3 loop reads CASSQVDRVTGYTF. The DNA for the CDR3 is TGCGCCAGCAGCCAAGTGGACAGGGTAACAGGCTACACCTTC.

This CDR3 is CASSLEQASYGYTF. The CDR3 DNA sequence: TGTGCCAGCAGCCTCGAACAGGCCAGCTATGGCTACACCTTC. This chain links TRBV5-4 with TRBJ1-2; TRBD1 is a possible D gene (5 bases). Per germline, CDR1 SGHNT and CDR2 YYREEE (reference sequence). V lost 4 bases and J 4 bases, leaving 14 bases between the germline ends. This CDR3 has 14 amino acids.